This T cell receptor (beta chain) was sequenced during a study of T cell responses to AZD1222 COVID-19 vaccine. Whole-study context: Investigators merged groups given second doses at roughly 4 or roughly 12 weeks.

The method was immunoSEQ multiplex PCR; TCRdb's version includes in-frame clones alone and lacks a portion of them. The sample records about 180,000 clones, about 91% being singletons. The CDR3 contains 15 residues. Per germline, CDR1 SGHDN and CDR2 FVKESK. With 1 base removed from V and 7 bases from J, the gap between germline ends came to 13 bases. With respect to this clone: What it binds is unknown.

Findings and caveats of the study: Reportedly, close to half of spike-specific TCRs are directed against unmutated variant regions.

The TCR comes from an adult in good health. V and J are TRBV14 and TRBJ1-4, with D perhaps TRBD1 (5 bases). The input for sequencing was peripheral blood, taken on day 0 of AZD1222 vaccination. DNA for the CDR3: TGTGCCAGCAGCCAAGGGGGCAGACACATTGAAAAACTGTTTTTT. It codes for CASSQGGRHIEKLFF.